The next 17 T cell receptor beta chains were all read from a single sample in a study of T cell changes during pregnancy in multiple sclerosis. Clones were read by immunoSEQ multiplex PCR, and TCRdb kept only the in-frame ones, dropping some. The sample holds about 80,000 clones, roughly 90% seen once. Sequences were derived from peripheral blood, sampled before pregnancy. These receptors were collected from a female donor with multiple sclerosis, enrolled in a pregnancy study.

The chain uses TRBV6-5 and TRBJ1-2, with D possibly matching TRBD1 (5 bases). The CDR3 spans 14 residues. Germline values: CDR1 MNHEY, CDR2 SVGAGI. V shed 3 bases and J shed 3 bases, with 11 bases lying between them. For the CDR3, the DNA is TGTGCCAGCAGTTATCGAATCAGGGACTATGGCTACACCTTC. Translated: CASSYRIRDYGYTF.

This chain connects TRBV10-2 to TRBJ2-2, with 7 bases identical to TRBD1. The V gene end was trimmed by 8 bases and the J gene end by 4 bases; junction bases not matched to a gene: 4. CDR3 length: 13 amino acids. Germline V gene data show CDR1 as WSHSY and CDR2 as SAAADI. The CDR3 loop is CASLGQSTGELFF. In nucleotides, the CDR3 is TGCGCCAGCCTGGGACAGTCCACCGGGGAGCTGTTTTTT.

V usage is TRBV2 and J usage is TRBJ1-1; a possible D gene is TRBD1 (6 bases). Germline loops: CDR1 SNHLY, CDR2 FYNNEI. Trimming took off 6 bases at V and 5 bases at J, with 19 bases between the two ends. The CDR3 is 15 amino acids. CDR3 nucleotides: TGTGCCAGCAGGTACAACAGGGTTCAGGGAACTGAAGCTTTCTTT. Encoded protein: CASRYNRVQGTEAFF.

The chain carries TRBV7-2 and TRBJ1-4, with 9 bases aligning to TRBD1. Germline V gene lookup returns CDR1 SGHTA and CDR2 FQGNSA. The CDR3 extends over 15 amino acids. The trim removed 5 bases at V and 6 bases at J, leaving 7 bases unmatched. The CDR3 DNA sequence: TGTGCCAGCAGCCTTACAGGGGGCGGCGATGAAAAACTGTTTTTT. Translation gives CASSLTGGGDEKLFF.

This chain connects TRBV7-8 to TRBJ2-5; D gene unclear. Trimming pared 5 bases from V and 5 bases from J, leaving 12 bases between. This CDR3 comprises 13 residues. Germline V CDR1 and CDR2: SGHVS, FQNEAQ. The DNA of the CDR3 is TGTGCCAGCAGCCCTACCCTTTGGGAGACCCAGTACTTC. This encodes CASSPTLWETQYF.

V and J are TRBV2 and TRBJ2-4; 7 bases agree with TRBD1. In germline, CDR1 is SNHLY, CDR2 FYNNEI. The CDR3 length is 15 residues. V was clipped by 7 bases and J by 6 bases; unmatched bases: 12. The CDR3 spells CASKRRGGEPNIQYF. CDR3 bases: TGTGCCAGCAAGCGGAGAGGGGGCGAACCAAACATTCAGTACTTC.

In its sample, this clone was seen once. The genes are TRBV11-2 and TRBJ2-1; D remains ambiguous. The V gene's germline CDR1 is SGHAT and CDR2 FQNNGV. Trimming left V 1 base short and J 12 bases short, with 10 bases between. The CDR3 is 12 amino acids. CDR3 residues: CASSLVFGGQFF. The CDR3, as DNA: TGTGCCAGCAGCTTAGTGTTCGGCGGGCAGTTCTTC.

This clone has more than one count but fewer than ten. The V and J genes are TRBV6-6 and TRBJ1-6; D gene ambiguous. The ends were cut back, 2 bases at V and 8 bases at J, with 4 bases in the middle. The CDR3 length is 12 residues. Germline V gives CDR1 MNHNY, CDR2 SVGAGI (reference sequence). The CDR3 DNA reads TGTGCCAGCAGTTACACGGATTCACCCCTCCACTTT. It translates to CASSYTDSPLHF.

V usage is TRBV2 and J usage is TRBJ2-1, with D tentatively TRBD2 (7 bases). Germline V lookup: CDR1 SNHLY, CDR2 FYNNEI. This CDR3 is built from 14 residues. V was shortened by 7 bases and J by 6 bases, with 16 bases between the two germline ends. In nucleotides, the CDR3 is TGTGCCAGCAACTATCACAGGGAGGGCAATGAGCAGTTCTTC. Protein sequence: CASNYHREGNEQFF.

V usage is TRBV29-1 and J usage is TRBJ2-1; tentative D call: TRBD1 (7 bases). This CDR3 region has 13 residues. Germline CDR1 SQVTM, CDR2 ANQGSEA. The V and J ends lost 4 bases and 12 bases respectively, with 19 bases between them. CDR3 nucleotide sequence: TGCAGCGTTGCGGGGACAGCCCCGGAGGGGCAGTTCTTC. This sequence encodes CSVAGTAPEGQFF.

V gene TRBV2 combines with J gene TRBJ2-2, with a possible D match to TRBD2 (5 bases). Germline lookup yields CDR1 SNHLY and CDR2 FYNNEI. The V end was cut by 7 bases, the J end by 0 bases, with 12 bases between. The CDR3 runs to 15 residues. CDR3 in amino acids: CASNFRGANTGELFF. The DNA for the CDR3 is TGTGCCAGCAATTTTCGGGGTGCGAACACCGGGGAGCTGTTTTTT.

The V call is TRBV5-1, the J call TRBJ2-7; TRBD1 matches 9 bases. The germline CDR1 and CDR2 sequences are SGHRS and YFSETQ. This CDR3 contains 15 residues. V was pared by 0 bases and J by 1 base, with 2 bases of the junction left unmatched. The CDR3 region is CASSLDGTGSYEQYF. The CDR3, as DNA: TGCGCCAGCAGCTTGGATGGGACAGGGTCCTACGAGCAGTACTTC. Full variable domain (rest looked up from reference TRBV5-1 and TRBJ2-7): KAGVTQTPRYLIKTRGQQVTLSCSPISGHRSVSWYQQTPGQGLQFLFEYFSETQRNKGNFPGRFSGRQFSNSRSEMNVSTLELGDSALYLCASSLDGTGSYEQYFGPGTRLTVT.

This rearrangement joins TRBV4-1 to TRBJ1-1; D not resolved. This CDR3 comprises 13 residues. Germline loops: CDR1 MGHRA, CDR2 YSYEKL. V dropped 1 base and J dropped 1 base, with 4 bases sitting between them. CDR3 DNA: TGCGCCAGCAGCCAAGGTAGGAACACTGAAGCTTTCTTT. It codes for CASSQGRNTEAFF.

V usage is TRBV9 and J usage is TRBJ2-7; 8 positions match TRBD1. After removal of 4 bases from V and 9 bases from J, the junction contained 9 bases not matched to a gene. Germline lookup yields CDR1 SGDLS and CDR2 YYNGEE. This CDR3 has 13 residues. CDR3 sequence reads: CASSKDRVGGQYF. CDR3 DNA sequence: TGTGCCAGCAGCAAGGACAGGGTAGGCGGGCAGTACTTC.

The chain is built from TRBV30 and TRBJ2-7, with a tentative D call TRBD1 (6 bases). V lost 3 bases to trimming and J lost 1 base, with 16 bases between them. CDR1 and CDR2 (germline): GTSNPN, SVGIG (reference sequence). This CDR3 has 15 residues. CDR3 region: CAWSPPDRRSYEQYF. Here the CDR3 DNA reads TGTGCCTGGAGCCCTCCCGACAGGCGGTCCTACGAGCAGTACTTC.

This chain connects TRBV5-4 to TRBJ2-1, with TRBD2 matching 12 bases. The CDR3 consists of 15 residues. Germline assignment: CDR1 SGHNT and CDR2 YYREEE (reference sequence). Trimming removed 6 bases from V and 5 bases from J; junction bases left unmatched: 6. CDR3 sequence: CASTLAGGSHNEQFF. The CDR3 coding sequence is TGTGCCAGCACCCTAGCGGGGGGGTCCCACAATGAGCAGTTCTTC. The full variable domain, completed using reference TRBV5-4 and TRBJ2-1, is ETGVTQSPTHLIKTRGQQVTLRCSSQSGHNTVSWYQQALGQGPQFIFQYYREEENGRGNFPPRFSGLQFPNYSSELNVNALELDDSALYLCASTLAGGSHNEQFFGPGTRLTVL.

The chain couples TRBV30 to TRBJ2-1; possibly TRBD1 for D (6 bases). Germline assignment: CDR1 GTSNPN and CDR2 SVGIG (reference sequence). V gave up 1 base and J gave up 5 bases, with 9 bases separating them. This CDR3 spans 13 amino acids. In DNA form, the CDR3 reads TGTGCCTGGAGTGACGGGACAAACAATGAGCAGTTCTTC. Protein: CAWSDGTNNEQFF.